Listed below are T cell receptor beta chains from one sample, sequenced in a study of shared clonotypes between healthy human individuals. The method was immunoSEQ multiplex PCR; TCRdb's version includes in-frame clones alone and lacks a portion of them. The sample holds 450,000 to 600,000 clones, approximately 85% seen once. Source material: PBMCs. These receptor sequences come from a woman aged 40 to 49 in good health. Some clones in this sample may be carry-over from other donors' samples. Both conserved end residues are part of each CDR3. D genes are given only for firm matches.

>TRBD1|TRBJ1-2|TRBV9
CASSPATGGYGYTF
>TRBD2|TRBJ2-3|TRBV12-5
CASGLVLSSGRKGSTDTQYF
>TRBD2|TRBJ2-2|TRBV28
CASSLTLAGANTGELFF
>TRBD1|TRBJ1-5|TRBV6-1
CASSARTGLRQPQHF
>-|TRBJ1-3|TRBV5-1
CASSLVGESSGNTIYF
>TRBD2|TRBJ2-1|TRBV30
CAWSAVERLAEYNEQFF
>TRBD1|TRBJ2-7|TRBV28
CASTRPRGTHEQYF
>TRBD2|TRBJ2-1|TRBV15
CATSRPYSGRASINEQFF
>-|TRBJ2-5|TRBV29-1
CSVDWGLAEIQETQYF
>-|TRBJ2-3|TRBV7-3
CASSLNGMGDTQYF
>TRBD1|TRBJ2-5|TRBV5-4
CASSPGTGPGTQYF
>TRBD1|TRBJ2-7|TRBV5-4
CASSLRDRGLEQYF
>-|TRBJ1-6|TRBV10-2
CASRHESNSPLHF
>-|TRBJ2-7|TRBV6-6
CASSTYVGDYEQYF
>-|TRBJ1-1|TRBV29-1
CSVEGLGSEAFF
>-|TRBJ1-1|TRBV18
CASSPYPGSAAFF
>-|TRBJ2-5|TRBV28
CASTPAGVETQYF
>-|TRBJ1-4|TRBV19
CASRRRGATNEKLFF
>-|TRBJ2-2|TRBV7-3
CASSLGSYGELFF
>-|TRBJ2-3|TRBV4-1
CASSQREPSDTQYF
>TRBD2|TRBJ2-1|TRBV9
CASSVPVKQAGVLYNEQFF
>TRBD1|TRBJ2-3|TRBV4-1
CASRRTGEDTQYF
>TRBD1|TRBJ2-5|TRBV30
CAWKGTGRKETQYF
>TRBD2|TRBJ2-3|TRBV28
CASSGTSAGGTDTQYF
>-|TRBJ2-1|TRBV10-2
CASSESVREQFF
>TRBD2|TRBJ2-3|TRBV19
CASSRNSGTGTDTQYF
>-|TRBJ2-2|TRBV27
CASKFGGGPTGELFF
>-|TRBJ1-5|TRBV7-9
CASSPGVYQPQHF
>TRBD2|TRBJ2-5|TRBV5-4
CASSLASGRVLGETQYF
>TRBD2|TRBJ2-2|TRBV29-1
CSVDPSGSSAGELFF
>-|TRBJ2-7|TRBV5-1
CASSPAGYSYEQYF
>-|TRBJ1-2|TRBV21-1
CASSKSPGKGGYTF
>-|TRBJ2-3|TRBV9
CASSVDSRDTQYF
>-|TRBJ2-7|TRBV18
CASSDYDEQYF
>-|TRBJ1-3|TRBV7-6
CASSQTGSGNTIYF
>-|TRBJ2-2|TRBV7-6
CASSLVLAVPTGELFF
>-|TRBJ2-1|TRBV19
CATDPRGDNEQFF
>-|TRBJ2-2|TRBV7-7
CASSLGVGGPNTGELFF